This entry describes one T cell receptor (beta chain). This specimen comes from a study of T cells after somatic rescue of genetic block. The CDR3 loop spans 13 amino acids. V shed 8 bases, J shed 5 bases, and the junction held 5 bases outside the gene matches. Germline CDR1 and CDR2: SQVTM and ANQGSEA. Here immunoSEQ multiplex PCR was the method, and the copy in TCRdb shows in-frame clones only, minus some. The sample has roughly 120,000 clones, about 89% seen once. The source material was peripheral blood mononuclear cells (PBMCs). The chain is built from TRBV29-1 and TRBJ2-3; 12 nucleotides align to TRBD2. The TCR originated in a woman under 30. The CDR3 DNA reads as TGCAGCCTTGCTAGCGGGGGGGAAGATACGCAGTATTTT. Translated: CSLASGGEDTQYF.